The entry below describes one TCR beta chain. Its antigen remains unknown. This sample was included in a study of Ad26.COV2.S vaccination and SARS-CoV-2 variants. About the study: Each vaccinee took Ad26.COV2.S intramuscularly, once or twice 56 days apart. Study results and limitations: Recipients of either vaccine or placebo displayed similar breadth of non-spike TCRs. Overall T cell responses may have been underestimated by the analyses of TCR breadth and depth.

Here immunoSEQ multiplex PCR was the method, and the copy in TCRdb shows in-frame clones only, minus some. This table has over 400,000 clones, roughly 88% appearing once. Trimming removed 4 bases at V and 6 bases at J, with 9 bases between. There are 13 residues in the CDR3. CDR1 KGHDR and CDR2 SFDVKD come from the germline V gene. Treatment: around 19 received Ad26.COV2.S at low or high dose, single or two shots; about 5 received placebo; per-sample allocation not given. Sampling was performed 63 days after the first vaccine or placebo injection. Expressing Wuhan-strain SARS-CoV-2 spike, an Ad26 vector served as the vaccine.

The input for sequencing was peripheral blood, taken in a trial of Ad26.COV2.S vaccine versus placebo. The chain combines TRBV24-1 with TRBJ1-5; weak D call: TRBD1 (6 bases). This receptor was taken from a person between 18 and 60 years old who received the Ad26.COV2.S COVID-19 vaccine or a placebo. The CDR3: CATSDLGGQPQHF. The CDR3 DNA is TGTGCCACCAGTGACCTAGGGGGTCAGCCCCAGCATTTT.